This T cell receptor (beta chain) originates from a study of CD8+CD57+ T cells in acquired aplastic anemia. Using genomic DNA as the template, TCR beta VDJ and CDR3 profiling was carried out. TCRdb reprocessed the reads via MiXCR and lists one record per CDR3 protein. The profile shows about 180,000 distinct CDR3 sequences, under 50% of them singletons. The CDR3 runs to 12 residues. The trim removed 3 bases at V and 9 bases at J, leaving 2 bases unmatched. All patients picked for sequencing had shown, by flow cytometry, an expansion of CD8+CD57+ cells. Each patient carried a diagnosis of severe acquired aplastic anemia. This clonotype has a count of ten or more.

This rearrangement joins TRBV12-3 or TRBV12-4 to TRBJ2-1, with 7 bases lining up with TRBD1. Input material: sorted CD4+, CD8+, or CD8+CD57+ T cells (not recorded which) from PBMCs. The sequence derives from a human donor with aplastic anemia. CDR3 residues: CASSFRGTEQFF. In DNA, the CDR3 is TGTGCCAGCAGTTTCAGGGGGACTGAGCAGTTCTTC.